The source of this T cell receptor (beta chain) is a study of T-cell memory formation after mild COVID-19. Ten or more counts support this clonotype. What it binds is unknown. The CDR3 is 17 residues long. In germline, CDR1 is SGDLS, CDR2 YYNGEE. V gave up 4 bases and J gave up 7 bases; unmatched junction bases: 16. Using its own MiXCR run on the 5' RACE reads, TCRdb lists one record per CDR3 protein. The sample records around 530,000 distinct CDR3 sequences, roughly 20% being singletons. Study-level results: Memory cells collected pre-infection included some clones that later responded, suggesting cross-reactive memory joined. Clones contracting over day 15 to 85 were CD4/CD8 balanced, with later expanders leaning CD4+. Contracting CD4+ clones were located mainly in CM and EM, and CD8+ clones in EMRA.

Source material: PBMCs or a T cell subset sorted from them (not recorded which). The gene calls are TRBV9 and TRBJ2-1, with 8 bases fitting TRBD2. This TCR was sampled from an adult woman who had mild COVID-19 (a few samples of this study predate the infection). Cell type and time point are not known. CDR3 nucleotide sequence: TGTGCCAGCAGCCGCGCTCCGGGGGGGGGGCCCGGAAATGAGCAGTTCTTC. Translating gives CASSRAPGGGPGNEQFF.